This TCR beta chain was sequenced during a study of T-cell memory formation after mild COVID-19. About the research overall: Clustering of TCRs was largely donor specific. Overall study results and limits: Whether second-wave clones peaking at day 37 were SARS-CoV-2 specific went unconfirmed. Day 15 to 85 contracting clones showed balanced CD4/CD8; day 15 to 37 expanders favored CD4+.

This CDR3 region has 15 residues. CDR1 DFQATT and CDR2 SNEGSKA come from the germline V gene (reference sequence). The ends were cut back, 3 bases at V and 0 bases at J, with 12 bases in the middle. 5'RACE with constant-segment primers yielded barcoded, UMI-tagged TCR alpha and TCR beta cDNA libraries. TCRdb recomputed calls from the 5' RACE reads with MiXCR, one row per CDR3 protein. Here the sample spans 350,000 to 500,000 distinct CDR3 sequences, over 15% being singletons. Worth noting for this clonotype: The target antigen is unknown.

Sequencing was performed on PBMCs or a T cell subset sorted from them (not recorded which). The sequence was collected from a man in his late teens or twenties who had mild COVID-19 (a few samples of this study predate the infection). Cell type and time point are not known. V gene TRBV20-1 combines with J gene TRBJ2-1; D gene uncertain. CDR3 in DNA: TGCAGTGCTAGCCGTCAGTCGAGCTCCTACAATGAGCAGTTCTTC. Translating gives CSASRQSSSYNEQFF.